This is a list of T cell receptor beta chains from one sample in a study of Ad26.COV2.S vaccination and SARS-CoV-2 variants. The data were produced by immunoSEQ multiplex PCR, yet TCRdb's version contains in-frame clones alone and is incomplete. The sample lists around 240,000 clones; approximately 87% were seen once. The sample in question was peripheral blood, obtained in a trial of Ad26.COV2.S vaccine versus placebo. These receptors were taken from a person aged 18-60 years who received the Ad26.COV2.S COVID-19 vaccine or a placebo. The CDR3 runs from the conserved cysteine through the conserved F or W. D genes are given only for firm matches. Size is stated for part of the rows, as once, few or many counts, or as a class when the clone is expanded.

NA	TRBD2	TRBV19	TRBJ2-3	CASSPGRDTDTQYF	TGTGCCAGTAGCCCTGGGAGGGACACAGATACGCAGTATTTT
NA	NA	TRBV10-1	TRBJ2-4	CASSESGTKAGTKNIQYF	TGCGCCAGCAGTGAGTCTGGGACGAAGGCTGGTACCAAAAACATTCAGTACTTC
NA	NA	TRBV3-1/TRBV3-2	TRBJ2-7	CASRANQNEQYF	TGTGCCAGCCGGGCTAATCAGAACGAGCAGTACTTC
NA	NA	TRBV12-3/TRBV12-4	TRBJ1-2	CASSQQENYGYTF	TGTGCCAGCAGCCAACAGGAGAACTATGGCTACACCTTC
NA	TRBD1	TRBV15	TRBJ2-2	CATSRGGQDTGELFF	TGTGCCACCAGCAGAGGGGGACAGGACACCGGGGAGCTGTTTTTT
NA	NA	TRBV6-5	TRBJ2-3	CASSFGTLGTDTQYF	TGTGCCAGCAGCTTTGGGACTCTTGGCACAGATACGCAGTATTTT
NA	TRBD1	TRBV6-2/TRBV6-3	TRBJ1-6	CASSGPGQGYRLGSPLHF	TGTGCCAGCAGCGGACCGGGACAGGGGTACCGGTTGGGGTCACCCCTCCACTTT
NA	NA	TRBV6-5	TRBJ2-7	CASSNALVGAGEQYF	TGTGCCAGCAGTAACGCTCTTGTGGGGGCGGGGGAGCAGTACTTC
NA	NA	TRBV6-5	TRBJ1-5	CASSTGEYSNQPQHF	TGTGCCAGCAGCACAGGAGAGTATAGCAATCAGCCCCAGCATTTT
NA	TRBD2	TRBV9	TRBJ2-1	CASRGLAGGPSDEQFF	TGTGCCAGCAGAGGACTAGCGGGAGGGCCAAGCGATGAGCAGTTCTTC
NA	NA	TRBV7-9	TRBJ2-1	CASSFRTNNEQFF	TGTGCCAGCAGCTTTAGGACTAACAATGAGCAGTTCTTC
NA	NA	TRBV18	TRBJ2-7	CASSPPRAGEDEQYF	TGTGCCAGCTCACCACCGCGGGCAGGGGAGGACGAGCAGTACTTC
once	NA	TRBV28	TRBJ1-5	CASSLITGARGGSNQPQHF	TGTGCCAGCAGTTTAATTACGGGGGCAAGGGGCGGGAGCAATCAGCCCCAGCATTTT
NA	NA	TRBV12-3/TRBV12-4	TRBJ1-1	CASRLSLNTEAFF	TGTGCCAGCAGGTTGTCCCTCAACACTGAAGCTTTCTTT
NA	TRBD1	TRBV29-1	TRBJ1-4	CSAHRGGGATNEKLFF	TGCAGCGCCCACAGGGGCGGGGGTGCGACTAATGAAAAACTGTTTTTT
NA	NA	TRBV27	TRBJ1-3	CASPHRGSGNTIYF	TGTGCCAGCCCCCATAGGGGCTCTGGAAACACCATATATTTT
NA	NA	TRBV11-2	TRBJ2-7	CASSLGRASYEQYF	TGTGCCAGCAGCTTAGGTAGAGCCTCCTACGAGCAGTACTTC
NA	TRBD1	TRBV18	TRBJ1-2	CASSPPLGQKNYGYTF	TGTGCCAGCTCACCACCCTTGGGACAGAAGAACTATGGCTACACCTTC
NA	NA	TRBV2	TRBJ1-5	CASRPGTYQPQHF	TGTGCCAGCAGACCCGGGACCTACCAGCCCCAGCATTTT
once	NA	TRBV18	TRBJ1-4	CASSPRGGSTNEKLFF	TGTGCCAGCTCACCACGAGGGGGGTCAACTAATGAAAAACTGTTTTTT
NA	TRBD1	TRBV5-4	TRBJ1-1	CASSLAGQLNTEAFF	TGTGCCAGCAGCTTGGCGGGACAGCTGAACACTGAAGCTTTCTTT
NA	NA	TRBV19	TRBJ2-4	CASGPLKNIQYF	TGTGCCAGTGGACCCCTCAAAAACATTCAGTACTTC
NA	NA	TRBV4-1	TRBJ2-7	CASSQDLLAHIPYEQYF	TGCGCCAGCAGCCAAGATCTGTTGGCCCACATCCCATACGAGCAGTACTTC
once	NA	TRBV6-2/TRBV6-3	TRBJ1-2	CASSYRSGGNYGYTF	TGTGCCAGCAGTTACCGGTCCGGCGGGAACTATGGCTACACCTTC
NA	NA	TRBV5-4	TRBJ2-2	CASSPKGAQNTGELFF	TGTGCCAGCAGCCCGAAAGGGGCCCAGAACACCGGGGAGCTGTTTTTT
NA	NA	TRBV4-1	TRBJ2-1	CASSQTQGNEQFF	TGCGCCAGCAGCCAAACACAGGGCAATGAGCAGTTCTTC
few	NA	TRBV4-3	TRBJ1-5	CASSQDRRGFNPQHF	TGCGCCAGCAGCCAAGATCGTAGGGGTTTTAACCCCCAGCATTTT
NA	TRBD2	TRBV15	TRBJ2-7	CATSRDRDYNYEQYF	TGTGCCACCAGCAGGGACCGGGACTACAACTACGAGCAGTACTTC
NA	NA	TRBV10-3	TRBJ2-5	CAIRQAVQETQYF	TGTGCCATCAGACAAGCGGTTCAAGAGACCCAGTACTTC
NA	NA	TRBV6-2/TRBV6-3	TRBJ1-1	CASSFYVGENTEAFF	TGTGCCAGCAGTTTCTACGTAGGGGAGAACACTGAAGCTTTCTTT
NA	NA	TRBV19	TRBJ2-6	CASSIRGTGANVLTF	TGTGCCAGTAGTATACGGGGAACCGGGGCCAACGTCCTGACTTTC
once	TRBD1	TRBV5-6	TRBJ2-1	CASSSPGTGSSYNEQFF	TGTGCCAGCAGCTCCCCCGGGACAGGGAGCTCCTACAATGAGCAGTTCTTC
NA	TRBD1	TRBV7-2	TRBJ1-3	CASSLHRGGNTIYF	TGTGCCAGCAGCTTACACAGGGGGGGAAACACCATATATTTT
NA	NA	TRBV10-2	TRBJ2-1	CASRDRTRAYNEQFF	TGCGCCAGCAGGGACCGCACCCGGGCCTACAATGAGCAGTTCTTC
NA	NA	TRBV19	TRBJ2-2	CASSPSRGADGELFF	TGTGCCAGTAGCCCCTCACGGGGGGCGGACGGGGAGCTGTTTTTT
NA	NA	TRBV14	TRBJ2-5	CASSWGAGSLGETQYF	TGTGCCAGCTCCTGGGGAGCGGGTAGCCTCGGGGAGACCCAGTACTTC
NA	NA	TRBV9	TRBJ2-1	CASTGTGGNEQFF	TGTGCCAGCACCGGGACTGGAGGGAATGAGCAGTTCTTC
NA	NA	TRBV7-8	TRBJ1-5	CASSSSRWKDNQPQHF	TGTGCCAGCAGCTCCAGCCGATGGAAAGACAATCAGCCCCAGCATTTT
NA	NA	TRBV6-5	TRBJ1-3	CASSYSRGSSGNTIYF	TGTGCCAGCAGTTACTCTAGGGGCAGCTCTGGAAACACCATATATTTT
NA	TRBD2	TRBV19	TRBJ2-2	CASIQTSGRRTGELFF	TGTGCCAGTATCCAGACTAGCGGGAGACGAACCGGGGAGCTGTTTTTT
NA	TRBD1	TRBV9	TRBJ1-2	CASSVVGTEYEGYTF	TGTGCCAGCAGCGTAGTTGGGACAGAGTATGAGGGCTACACCTTC
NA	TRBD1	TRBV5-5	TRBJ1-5	CASSLGDRGRPQHF	TGTGCCAGCAGCTTGGGCGACAGGGGGAGGCCCCAGCATTTT
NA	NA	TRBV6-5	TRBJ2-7	CASRGMGHYEQYF	TGTGCCAGCAGAGGGATGGGTCACTACGAGCAGTACTTC
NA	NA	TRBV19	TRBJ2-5	CASSIYHTGLGETQYF	TGTGCCAGTAGTATCTATCACACGGGACTGGGAGAGACCCAGTACTTC
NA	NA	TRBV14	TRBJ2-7	CASSHLDARTYEQYF	TGTGCCAGCAGCCACCTAGACGCAAGAACCTACGAGCAGTACTTC
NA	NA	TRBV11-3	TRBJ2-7	CASSLGGASYEQYF	TGTGCCAGCAGCTTGGGGGGTGCCTCCTACGAGCAGTACTTC
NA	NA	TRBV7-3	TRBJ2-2	CASSSLGRGGELFF	TGTGCCAGCAGCTCCCTAGGGCGCGGCGGGGAGCTGTTTTTT
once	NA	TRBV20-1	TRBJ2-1	CSASEAGQYNEQFF	TGCAGTGCTAGTGAGGCGGGTCAATACAATGAGCAGTTCTTC
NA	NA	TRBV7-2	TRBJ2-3	CASSPITDTQYF	TGTGCCAGCAGCCCAATCACAGATACGCAGTATTTT